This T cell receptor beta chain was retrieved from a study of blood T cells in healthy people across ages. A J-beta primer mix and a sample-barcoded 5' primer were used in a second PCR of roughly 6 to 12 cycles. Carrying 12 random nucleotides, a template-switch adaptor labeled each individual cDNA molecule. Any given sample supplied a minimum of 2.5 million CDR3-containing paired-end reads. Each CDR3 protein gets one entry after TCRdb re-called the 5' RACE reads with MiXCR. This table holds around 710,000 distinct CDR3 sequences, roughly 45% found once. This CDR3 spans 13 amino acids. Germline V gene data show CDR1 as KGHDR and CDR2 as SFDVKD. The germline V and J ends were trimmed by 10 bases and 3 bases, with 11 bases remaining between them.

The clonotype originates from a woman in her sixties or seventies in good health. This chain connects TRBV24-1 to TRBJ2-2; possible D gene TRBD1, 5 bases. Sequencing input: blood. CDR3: CATIDSHTGELFF. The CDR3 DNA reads TGTGCCACGATCGACAGTCACACCGGGGAGCTGTTTTTT.